One sample yielded the 11 T cell receptor beta chains listed below, sequenced in a study of cytotoxic CD8 clonotypes in ibrutinib-treated CLL. The data were produced by immunoSEQ multiplex PCR, yet TCRdb's version contains in-frame clones alone and is incomplete. The sample holds some 200,000 clones, approximately 72% seen once. Specimen: PBMCs, collected after 24 months of ibrutinib treatment. Receptors were obtained from a human donor with chronic lymphocytic leukemia.

This clone was counted only a few times. This specimen includes other DNA sequences encoding the same CDR3. The rearrangement links TRBV6-5 to TRBJ2-7; D remains unclear. V was clipped by 0 bases and J by 4 bases, with 4 bases between them. Germline V lookup: CDR1 MNHEY, CDR2 SVGAGI. The CDR3 runs to 12 residues. CDR3 loop: CASSYSSYEQYF. Here the CDR3 DNA reads TGTGCCAGCAGTTACTCGTCTTACGAGCAGTACTTC.

V is TRBV9 and J is TRBJ1-3, with D possibly being TRBD1 (6 bases). CDR3 length: 15 amino acids. V shed 3 bases and J shed 8 bases, with 18 bases lying between them. In germline, CDR1 is SGDLS, CDR2 YYNGEE. For the CDR3, the DNA is TGTGCCAGCAGCGCAAGACAGGCCATAGGGGACACCATATATTTT. Residues: CASSARQAIGDTIYF.

The J gene is TRBJ2-7, the V gene TRBV5-1, with 9 bases identical to TRBD2. The CDR3 totals 15 residues. Looked up from germline, CDR1 is SGHRS and CDR2 is YFSETQ. J gave up 3 bases and V 1 base, and 5 bases lay outside the gene matches. The CDR3 spells CASSLSSGKNYEQYF. The CDR3 DNA sequence: TGCGCCAGCAGCTTGTCTAGCGGGAAAAACTACGAGCAGTACTTC.

J is TRBJ2-3 and V is TRBV12-5, with D tentatively TRBD2 (6 bases). Trimming pared 0 bases from V and 6 bases from J, leaving 22 bases between. Germline lookup yields CDR1 LGHNT and CDR2 FRNRAP. The CDR3 runs 18 residues. In DNA form, the CDR3 reads TGTGCTAGTGGTTTGGTACGAGGCATGGCGGGAATCTCCGATACGCAGTATTTT. As protein: CASGLVRGMAGISDTQYF.

A single count supports this clone. The V gene is TRBV29-1, the J gene TRBJ2-5; perhaps D is TRBD1 or TRBD2 (5 bases each). The V end was cut by 7 bases, the J end by 2 bases, with 29 bases between. The germline V gene has CDR1 SQVTM and CDR2 ANQGSEA. CDR3 size: 18 residues. CDR3 nucleotide sequence: TGCAGCGCGGACGGAGGCCAGGGCCTCAGAAGAATACAAGAGACCCAGTACTTC. Amino acid sequence: CSADGGQGLRRIQETQYF.

The J gene is TRBJ2-1, the V gene TRBV9; no reliable D call. Germline lookup yields CDR1 SGDLS and CDR2 YYNGEE. This CDR3 spans 13 amino acids. Trimming removed 0 bases at V and 6 bases at J, with 7 bases between. The CDR3 DNA sequence: TGTGCCAGCAGCGTAGTAGGGCCCAATGAGCAGTTCTTC. Encoded protein: CASSVVGPNEQFF.

The chain couples TRBV19 to TRBJ1-5, with 9 bases fitting TRBD1. Germline CDR1 is LNHDA and CDR2 is SQIVND (reference sequence). The CDR3 spans 14 residues. J was trimmed by 6 bases and V by 6 bases; bases with no gene match: 6. For the CDR3, the DNA is TGTGCCAGTAGCAGGACAGGGGTGGGTCAGCCCCAGCATTTT. Translation: CASSRTGVGQPQHF.

V and J are TRBV10-3 and TRBJ2-7; a weak D match, TRBD2 (5 bases). Looked up from germline, CDR1 is ENHRY and CDR2 is SYGVKD. This CDR3 has 15 residues. The V end lost 6 bases, the J end lost 7 bases, and 22 bases lay between the germline ends. For the CDR3, the DNA is TGTGCCATCAGCCGAGATCCGGGAACCCAAACGGAGCAGTACTTC. It codes for CAISRDPGTQTEQYF.

The rearrangement uses TRBV6-1 and TRBJ2-2; 7 nucleotides align to TRBD2. V lost 4 bases and J lost 3; bases outside the gene matches: 8. The CDR3 loop spans 16 amino acids. The V gene's germline CDR1 is MNHNS and CDR2 SASEGT. Here the CDR3 DNA reads TGTGCCAGCAGTGCCCGCGGGAGTGTGGACACCGGGGAGCTGTTTTTT. As protein: CASSARGSVDTGELFF.

In regard to this clone: Other DNA sequences in the sample encode the same CDR3. This chain connects TRBV20-1 to TRBJ1-2; D is unclear. CDR1 and CDR2 from the germline V gene are DFQATT and SNEGSKA (reference sequence). CDR3 length: 9 amino acids. V lost 6 bases, J lost 8 bases, and 7 bases lay in between. CDR3 nucleotide sequence: TGCAGTGCCCGGGCCGGCTACACCTTC. This translates into CSARAGYTF.

The chain uses TRBV27 and TRBJ1-1; unclear D gene. The CDR3 is made up of 14 amino acids. CDR1 and CDR2 (germline): MNHEY, SMNVEV (reference sequence). The V gene lost 6 bases and the J gene lost 0 bases, with 11 bases spanning the gap. CDR3 sequence reads: CASSPALVNTEAFF. DNA of the CDR3: TGTGCCAGCAGCCCAGCACTGGTGAACACTGAAGCTTTCTTT.